This is a list of T cell receptor beta chains from one sample in a study of T cell repertoires in cytomegalovirus infection. One entry per CDR3 protein, called by TCRdb with MiXCR from the reads. The table includes fewer than 85,000 distinct CDR3 sequences, approximately 43% detected once. These receptors' targets are unknown. This sample comprised CD8+ T cells from cultured PBMCs, obtained from culture after CMV antigen stimulation. These TCRs come from a human donor in good health (CMV status not recorded). Some clones in this sample may be carry-over from other donors' samples. The CDR3 runs from the conserved cysteine through the conserved F or W. The D gene is left open where the match is weak. Some rows have no size entry. The others give once, few or many, or a class for an expanded clone.

cdr3_aa	cdr3_nt	v_call	d_call	clone_size	j_call
CASRSGRETQYF	TGTGCCAGCAGGTCGGGGCGGGAGACCCAGTACTTC	TRBV11-2	NA	once	TRBJ2-5
CASSSTGNSNQPQHF	TGTGCCAGCAGCTCGACAGGGAATAGCAATCAGCCCCAGCATTTT	TRBV5-5	TRBD1	NA	TRBJ1-5
CASSPGTVTGEKLFF	TGTGCCAGCAGCCCAGGGACGGTCACGGGTGAAAAACTGTTTTTT	TRBV7-8	NA	NA	TRBJ1-4
CASGLGTLTYEQYF	TGTGCTAGTGGTTTAGGTACTCTTACCTACGAGCAGTACTTC	TRBV12-5	NA	NA	TRBJ2-7
CASSLTQSPDTQYF	TGTGCCAGCAGCTTAACGCAGTCTCCGGATACGCAGTATTTT	TRBV7-3	NA	NA	TRBJ2-3
CSAYPSGTRYGYTF	TGCAGCGCCTACCCTTCCGGGACACGCTATGGCTACACCTTC	TRBV29-1	NA	few	TRBJ1-2
CASSLPRVDSYEQYF	TGTGCCAGCAGCTTACCCAGGGTAGACTCCTACGAGCAGTACTTC	TRBV7-9	NA	NA	TRBJ2-7
CASSLRQAGRELFF	TGCGCCAGCAGCTTGAGGCAGGCCGGCAGGGAGCTGTTTTTT	TRBV5-1	NA	NA	TRBJ2-2
CASSSAGSTDTQYF	TGTGCCAGCAGCTCAGCGGGGAGCACAGATACGCAGTATTTT	TRBV5-3	TRBD2	NA	TRBJ2-3
CASSQKDFLKDNSPLHF	TGTGCCAGCAGCCAAAAGGACTTTCTCAAGGATAATTCACCCCTCCACTTT	TRBV7-8	NA	NA	TRBJ1-6
CASSLRYSGSGETQYF	TGTGCCAGCAGCTTGCGTTATAGCGGGAGCGGGGAGACCCAGTACTTC	TRBV7-3	TRBD2	many	TRBJ2-5
CASSYSVITGHLRIIQYF	TGTGCCAGCAGTTACTCGGTTATTACAGGGCACCTTAGGATCATTCAGTACTTC	TRBV6-6	NA	few	TRBJ2-4
CASSYGDSPLHF	TGTGCCAGCAGCTATGGAGATTCACCCCTCCACTTT	TRBV7-2	NA	few	TRBJ1-6
CASSSGDRGLSSGNTIYF	TGTGCCAGCAGTTCAGGGGACAGGGGCCTATCCTCTGGAAACACCATATATTTT	TRBV7-6	TRBD1	few	TRBJ1-3
CASSFPGFANEQFF	TGTGCCAGCAGCTTTCCAGGTTTTGCCAATGAGCAGTTCTTC	TRBV11-2	NA	few	TRBJ2-1
CASSWMTAKNTEAFF	TGTGCCAGCAGTTGGATGACGGCGAAGAACACTGAAGCTTTCTTT	TRBV28	NA	NA	TRBJ1-1